Listed below are T cell receptor beta chains from one sample, sequenced in a study of Graves' ophthalmopathy and Graves' hyperthyroidism. TCRdb called the multiplex PCR reads again in MiXCR, with one record for every CDR3 protein. The sample records about 590,000 distinct CDR3 sequences, approximately 37% being singletons. The source material was peripheral blood or thyroid tissue (not recorded which). These TCRs come from an adult man with Graves' hyperthyroidism. The CDR3 runs from the conserved cysteine through the conserved F or W. A D gene is named only where the DNA matches it firmly. The listing skips clone size in some rows; elsewhere it reads once, few, many or a size class.

len	v_gene	d_gene	abundance	j_gene	CDR3nt	CDR3aa
12	TRBV10-3	NA	many	TRBJ2-7	TGTGCCATCAGTCCGGAAGCCTACGAGCAGTACTTC	CAISPEAYEQYF
15	TRBV20-1	TRBD1	many	TRBJ1-4	TGCAGTGCTATGACAGGGACTACAACTAATGAAAAACTGTTTTTT	CSAMTGTTTNEKLFF
15	TRBV29-1	NA	NA	TRBJ2-2	TGCAGCGTTGAATATGTGGGGTCGAACACCGGGGAGCTGTTTTTT	CSVEYVGSNTGELFF
14	TRBV20-1	NA	few	TRBJ1-5	TGCAGTGCTAGCCCTGGGGGTTGGTATCAGCCCCAGCATTTT	CSASPGGWYQPQHF
15	TRBV19	NA	NA	TRBJ2-2	TGTGCCAGTCGAAAGGGGGGGGCGAACACCGGGGAGCTGTTTTTT	CASRKGGANTGELFF
11	TRBV10-3	TRBD2	NA	TRBJ2-1	TGTGCCATCAGACTAGCGGGAGAGCAGTTCTTC	CAIRLAGEQFF
14	TRBV5-1	NA	few	TRBJ1-1	TGCGCCAGCAGCCAACAGGGTACAGACACTGAAGCTTTCTTT	CASSQQGTDTEAFF
14	TRBV25-1	TRBD2	NA	TRBJ2-5	TGTGCCAGCAGAGAGGCTAGCGGTAAAGAGACCCAGTACTTC	CASREASGKETQYF
15	TRBV7-8	TRBD1	few	TRBJ2-7	TGTGCCTGGAGTTTCACACCGGACAGGGTCCACGAGCAGTACTTC	CAWSFTPDRVHEQYF
16	TRBV19	NA	few	TRBJ2-2	TGTGCCAGTAGTATAACTCGGACAGAGAACACCGGGGAGCTGTTTTTT	CASSITRTENTGELFF
13	TRBV12-3/TRBV12-4	TRBD1	NA	TRBJ1-2	TGTGCCAGCAGTACCACAGGGGGCAATGGCTACACCTTC	CASSTTGGNGYTF
15	TRBV7-6	NA	NA	TRBJ2-3	TGTGCTAGCAGCTTAGCGACGGGGATCGCAGGTACGCAGTATTTT	CASSLATGIAGTQYF
15	TRBV24-1	TRBD1	many	TRBJ2-3	TGTGCCACCAGTGACCGGACAGGGGGCACAGATACGCAGTATTTT	CATSDRTGGTDTQYF
14	TRBV29-1	TRBD1	many	TRBJ1-2	TGCAGCGTTGTCCGGACAGGGGGACGGTATGGCTACACCTTC	CSVVRTGGRYGYTF
15	TRBV20-1	NA	many	TRBJ1-5	TGCAGTGCTAGAGATGGAGGGGCTTTAAATCAGCCCCAGCATTTT	CSARDGGALNQPQHF
14	TRBV9	NA	few	TRBJ1-2	TGTGCCAGCAGCGTAGCGGGGCTGAACTATGGCTACACCTTC	CASSVAGLNYGYTF
19	TRBV25-1	NA	NA	TRBJ2-3	TGTGCCAGCAGTGAAAGGGAAGAGAGACGGACTACCTTCGCAGATACGCAGTATTTT	CASSEREERRTTFADTQYF
17	TRBV7-8	TRBD1	NA	TRBJ2-7	TGTGCCAGCAGCTCCAGCCACCGGGACAGGGGGGACTACGAGCAGTACTTC	CASSSSHRDRGDYEQYF
15	TRBV5-8	TRBD1	many	TRBJ1-6	TGTGCCAGCAGCACACAGGGGGTAGCTAATTCACCCCTCCACTTT	CASSTQGVANSPLHF
14	TRBV20-1	TRBD2	NA	TRBJ2-7	TGCAGTGCTAGAGATCCGGGAGGGCCCCACGAGCAGTACTTC	CSARDPGGPHEQYF
12	TRBV12-3/TRBV12-4	TRBD1	NA	TRBJ1-1	TGTGCCAGCACCATCAGGGGGACTGAAGCTTTCTTT	CASTIRGTEAFF
14	TRBV5-1	TRBD1	NA	TRBJ1-6	TGCGCCAGCAGCTGGGGACAGGGTAATTCACCCCTCCACTTT	CASSWGQGNSPLHF
14	TRBV14	TRBD2	NA	TRBJ2-7	TGTGCCTGGAGGGAGGGGACCCACTCCTACGAGCAGTACTTC	CAWREGTHSYEQYF
16	TRBV9	TRBD1	NA	TRBJ1-2	TGTGCCAGCAGCCTACGGACAGGAAGGGGTATCAATGGCTACACCTTC	CASSLRTGRGINGYTF
18	TRBV19	TRBD1	NA	TRBJ1-5	TGTGCCAGTAAAACCCCGGACAGGGGTCAACGCGGCAATCAGCCCCAGCATTTT	CASKTPDRGQRGNQPQHF
20	TRBV15	TRBD1	NA	TRBJ2-6	TGTGCCACCAGCAGATCCGACAGGGGGCTCGGGGTCTCTGGGGCCAACGTCCTGACTTTC	CATSRSDRGLGVSGANVLTF
14	TRBV12-3/TRBV12-4	NA	many	TRBJ1-6	TGTGCCAGCAGTTTCTCTCCACTGGGTTCACCCCTCCACTTT	CASSFSPLGSPLHF
19	TRBV12-3/TRBV12-4	TRBD1	few	TRBJ2-7	TGTGCCAGCAGTTTAGCGGGACAGGGGGCGCTCGGAAGTGGCTACGAGCAGTACTTC	CASSLAGQGALGSGYEQYF
13	TRBV19	NA	few	TRBJ1-1	TGTGCCAGTAGTAACAGGGTTTTAGCTGAAGCTTTCTTT	CASSNRVLAEAFF
13	TRBV19	NA	NA	TRBJ1-1	TGTGCCAGTAGCCAAAGCGCCCCGGGAGTTAGTTTCTTT	CASSQSAPGVSFF
15	TRBV6-5	TRBD1	many	TRBJ2-7	TGTGCCAGCAGCGAATACGGGACAGGGGGCTTCGAGCAGTACTTC	CASSEYGTGGFEQYF
14	TRBV4-1	NA	many	TRBJ1-5	TGCGCCAGCAGCCCAGACCGGATCAATCAGCCCCAGCATTTT	CASSPDRINQPQHF
15	TRBV7-3	NA	NA	TRBJ2-5	TGTGCCAGCAGCTTAGGGACATCCCCCGGGAAGACCCAGTACTTC	CASSLGTSPGKTQYF
14	TRBV5-1	TRBD2	NA	TRBJ2-5	TGTGCCAGCAGCTTTTTTGGGACTAGTGAGACCCAGTACTTC	CASSFFGTSETQYF
13	TRBV19	NA	few	TRBJ2-3	TGTGCCAGTAGTATGGGTAACGCCGATACGCAGTATTTT	CASSMGNADTQYF
15	TRBV9	TRBD1	NA	TRBJ1-1	TGTGCCAGCAACCCTGGGACAGGGGTATACACTGAAGCTTTCTTT	CASNPGTGVYTEAFF
14	TRBV5-6	TRBD1	NA	TRBJ1-4	TGTGCCAGCAGCGGAGGGACAGCCGACGAAAAACTGTTTTTT	CASSGGTADEKLFF
14	TRBV7-9	NA	NA	TRBJ2-7	TGTGCCTGGAAACAGGGCCCAAGCTCCTACGAGCAGTACTTC	CAWKQGPSSYEQYF
15	TRBV12-3/TRBV12-4	NA	many	TRBJ1-1	TGTGCCAGCAGTTTATCTCCGGGGCTGAACACTGAAGCTTTCTTT	CASSLSPGLNTEAFF
14	TRBV28	TRBD2	NA	TRBJ2-5	TGTGCCAGCAGTTTACCTAGCGGGGAGGAGACCCAGTACTTC	CASSLPSGEETQYF
12	TRBV13	NA	many	TRBJ2-7	TGTGCCAGCAGCTTAAGACGGTACGAGCAGTACTTC	CASSLRRYEQYF
12	TRBV4-2	NA	NA	TRBJ1-2	TGTGCCAGTCGAGGGGTGGACTGTGGCTACACCTTC	CASRGVDCGYTF
13	TRBV5-8	NA	many	TRBJ2-7	TGTGCCAGCAGCGACGGACGGTTCTACGAGCAGTACTTC	CASSDGRFYEQYF
19	TRBV20-1	TRBD2	many	TRBJ2-2	TGCAGTGCTAGAGGGCTACGGACTAGCGGGACCTCGAACACCGGGGAGCTGTTTTTT	CSARGLRTSGTSNTGELFF
18	TRBV28	NA	few	TRBJ1-6	TGTGCCAGCAGTTTCGGGGCACCTCTCAGCTCCTATAATTCACCCCTCCACTTT	CASSFGAPLSSYNSPLHF
16	TRBV4-1	TRBD1	NA	TRBJ1-4	TGCGCCAGCAGCCAAGAAGGAACAGGGGAAGATGAAAAACTGTTTTTT	CASSQEGTGEDEKLFF
14	TRBV2	NA	NA	TRBJ1-4	TGTGCCAGCAGGGGTAGCGGGGGCGGTGAAAAACTGTTTTTT	CASRGSGGGEKLFF
13	TRBV4-2	NA	many	TRBJ1-3	TGTGCCAGCAGCCAAGATACGGCAAACACCATATATTTT	CASSQDTANTIYF
14	TRBV9	NA	NA	TRBJ1-2	TGTGCCAGCAGCCTTGATACGGGGGCGTATGGCTACACCTTC	CASSLDTGAYGYTF
13	TRBV6-1	NA	few	TRBJ1-5	TGTGCCAGCAGTGAAGGGGGGTTTCAGCCCCAGCATTTT	CASSEGGFQPQHF
14	TRBV10-3	TRBD2	NA	TRBJ2-1	TGTGCCATCAGTGACGGGGGGGATTGGAATGAGCAGTTCTTC	CAISDGGDWNEQFF
13	TRBV10-3	NA	NA	TRBJ1-2	TGTGCCATCAGTCGCAACAGGGACTATGGCTACACCTTC	CAISRNRDYGYTF
14	TRBV9	NA	many	TRBJ2-7	TGTGCCAGCAGCGTAGCACGGTCAGGCTACGAGCAGTACTTC	CASSVARSGYEQYF
14	TRBV5-1	NA	many	TRBJ1-4	TGCGCCAGCAGCTTACAGGGTAATAATGAAAAACTGTTTTTT	CASSLQGNNEKLFF
16	TRBV7-2	NA	NA	TRBJ2-2	TGTGCCAGCTCACCACCGGGTGGAGGGAACACCGGGGAGCTGTTTTTT	CASSPPGGGNTGELFF